This T cell receptor (beta chain) was retrieved from a study of cytomegalovirus exposure and HLA in healthy donors. Only in-frame clones appear in the TCRdb table, and some are missing; sequencing was by immunoSEQ multiplex PCR. There are some 150,000 clones in the sample; 86% occur only once, and 2% to 3% lies in the top ten. Comments on this clone: The sample carries other DNA sequences with the same CDR3.

This CDR3 contains 15 residues. Trimming shortened V by 0 bases and J by 0 bases, and 6 bases separated the two germline ends. Germline CDR1 is LGHNA and CDR2 is YSLEER. This chain links TRBV4-3 with TRBJ1-3, with D unclear. Input material: PBMCs. The sequence was collected from a man aged 18 to 30 in good health and CMV-seropositive. The CDR3 region has the DNA TGCGCCAGCAGCCAAGACCCTTCCTCTGGAAACACCATATATTTT. It yields the protein CASSQDPSSGNTIYF.